This T cell receptor (beta chain) was identified in a study of technical replicates of blood from several donors. Sequencing was performed with immunoSEQ multiplex PCR; in TCRdb, only in-frame clones are kept and a portion is missing. The data hold roughly 100,000 clones, with around 96% observed a single time. Input material: T cells isolated from PBMCs. The sequence came from a human donor in good health.

In DNA, the CDR3 is TGTGCCAGCAGCCCCGTACTAGCCGTAAGCTCCTACAATGAGCAGTTCTTC. It specifies CASSPVLAVSSYNEQFF. The rearrangement links TRBV14 to TRBJ2-1; possible D gene TRBD2, 6 bases. The CDR3 is made up of 17 amino acids. Germline V gene data show CDR1 as SGHDN and CDR2 as FVKESK. The ends were cut back, 4 bases at V and 0 bases at J, with 16 bases in the middle.